Below, 21 T cell receptor beta chains from the same sample are listed, as sequenced in a study of cytomegalovirus exposure and HLA in healthy donors. A multiplex PCR was run with 60 Vbeta primers and 13 Jbeta primers. The method was immunoSEQ multiplex PCR; TCRdb's version includes in-frame clones alone and lacks a portion of them. The repertoire holds approximately 110,000 clones, with approximately 70% as singletons. The source material was PBMCs. These receptors were collected from a man aged 40-55 years in good health and CMV-seropositive.

This rearrangement joins TRBV29-1 to TRBJ1-4; 9 nucleotides line up with TRBD1. CDR1 is SQVTM, CDR2 ANQGSEA, per germline. The V and J ends lost 7 bases and 6 bases, in that order; junction bases with no gene match: 3. The CDR3 covers 12 residues. CDR3 nucleotides: TGCAGCGCCGGGACAGGGCATGAAAAACTGTTTTTT. Protein: CSAGTGHEKLFF. The full variable domain, with the rest looked up from reference TRBV29-1 and TRBJ1-4, is SAVISQKPSRDICQRGTSLTIQCQVDSQVTMMFWYRQQPGQSLTLIATANQGSEATYESGFVIDKFPISRPNLTFSTLTVSNMSPEDSSIYLCSAGTGHEKLFFGSGTQLSVL.

The J gene is TRBJ2-2, the V gene TRBV5-4; 8 bases are shared with TRBD2. Germline loops: CDR1 SGHNT, CDR2 YYREEE (reference sequence). There are 16 residues in the CDR3. V shed 1 base and J 5 bases; nucleotides not matched to a gene: 7. The CDR3 DNA sequence: TGTGCCAGCAGCTTGCCCGGGGCTAGCGGGACCGGGGAGCTGTTTTTT. It is translated as CASSLPGASGTGELFF.

The chain links TRBV11-2 to TRBJ2-3, with a tentative D call TRBD2 (5 bases). Trimming left V 3 bases short and J 4 bases short, with 8 bases between. Per the germline V gene, CDR1 is SGHAT and CDR2 is FQNNGV. This CDR3 comprises 13 residues. This CDR3 is CASSFGLADTQYF. The CDR3 DNA sequence: TGTGCCAGCAGCTTCGGACTGGCAGATACGCAGTATTTT. The full variable domain, in which reference TRBV11-2 and TRBJ2-3 provide the parts outside the CDR3, is EAGVAQSPRYKIIEKRQSVAFWCNPISGHATLYWYQQILGQGPKLLIQFQNNGVVDDSQLPKDRFSAERLKGVDSTLKIQPAKLEDSAVYLCASSFGLADTQYFGPGTRLTVL.

This rearrangement joins TRBV5-1 to TRBJ1-2; D perhaps matches TRBD1 (6 bases). CDR3 length: 14 amino acids. Per germline, CDR1 SGHRS and CDR2 YFSETQ. V was clipped by 4 bases and J by 8 bases, with 18 bases between them. CDR3 nucleotide sequence: TGCGCCAGCAGCCCGTACCCAGGGGATCCGGGCTACACCTTC. Its translation is CASSPYPGDPGYTF.

This chain links TRBV30 with TRBJ2-1; TRBD2 matches at 9 bases. Looked up from germline, CDR1 is GTSNPN and CDR2 is SVGIG (reference sequence). The CDR3 covers 16 residues. After removal of 0 bases from V and 4 bases from J, the junction contained 7 bases not matched to a gene. In DNA form, the CDR3 reads TGTGCCTGGAGTGTCGACGCGGGAGGGACATACAATGAGCAGTTCTTC. As protein: CAWSVDAGGTYNEQFF.

This chain uses TRBV6-5 with TRBJ2-7, with 7 nucleotides matching TRBD1. V lost 2 bases to trimming and J lost 3 bases; unmatched junction nucleotides: 7. CDR3 length: 15 amino acids. Germline V gene data show CDR1 as MNHEY and CDR2 as SVGAGI. CDR3 DNA: TGTGCCAGCAGTTACACGGGGACAGCCTACTACGAGCAGTACTTC. This codes for CASSYTGTAYYEQYF.

This clone came up once. The chain links TRBV7-9 to TRBJ2-1, with 10 positions matching TRBD2. Losses at the gene ends were 4 bases for V and 8 bases for J; bases not matched to a gene: 11. Germline loops: CDR1 SEHNR, CDR2 FQNEAQ (reference sequence). The CDR3 is made up of 16 amino acids. The CDR3 DNA reads TGTGCCAGCAGCTCCGGGGTCGGTGGGACTAGCGATGAGCAGTTCTTC. This translates into CASSSGVGGTSDEQFF.

This clone showed up just once. This chain joins TRBV29-1 and TRBJ2-1, with 11 bases aligning to TRBD2. Germline CDR1 SQVTM, CDR2 ANQGSEA. CDR3 length: 14 residues. With V trimmed by 6 bases and J by 12 bases, 13 bases remained unmatched. For the CDR3, the DNA is TGCAGCGTATGCCTAGCGGGAGGAGCATCCGTGCAGTTCTTC. Translating gives CSVCLAGGASVQFF.

The chain joins TRBV10-2 to TRBJ1-1, with D maybe TRBD1 (5 bases). Germline V CDR1 and CDR2: WSHSY, SAAADI. Trimming removed 2 bases at V and 0 bases at J, with 7 bases between. This CDR3 contains 14 residues. Written as DNA, the CDR3 is TGCGCCAGCAGTGAGAACAGGCTGAACACTGAAGCTTTCTTT. As protein: CASSENRLNTEAFF.

This clone was recorded only once. J is TRBJ2-3 and V is TRBV13; 11 nucleotides line up with TRBD2. The V gene's germline CDR1 is PRHDT and CDR2 FYEKMQ (reference sequence). Trimming cost V 5 bases and J 5 bases; bases outside gene matches: 3. The CDR3 contains 14 residues. In nucleotides, the CDR3 is TGTGCCAGCAGCATTAGCGGGAGGGGAGATACGCAGTATTTT. Translating gives CASSISGRGDTQYF.

The chain joins TRBV4-3 to TRBJ2-3; D is uncertain. The CDR3 sequence is 15 residues long. Germline loops: CDR1 LGHNA, CDR2 YSLEER. Trimming shortened V by 1 base and J by 4 bases, and 12 bases separated the two germline ends. DNA for the CDR3: TGCGCCAGCAGCCAAGTGGTGTACTCCTCAGATACGCAGTATTTT. It codes for CASSQVVYSSDTQYF.

This clone occurred once. The chain recombines TRBV7-2 with TRBJ1-4; D is unresolved. The CDR3 is 16 amino acids. Trimming removed 1 base at V and 0 bases at J, with 9 bases between. Germline CDR1 and CDR2: SGHTA and FQGNSA. CDR3 DNA sequence: TGTGCCAGCAGCTTAGGCCTGACAACAACTAATGAAAAACTGTTTTTT. Translation: CASSLGLTTTNEKLFF.

CDR3: CASLVSGSRENEQFF. CDR3 in DNA: TGTGCCAGCCTGGTTAGCGGGAGTCGTGAGAATGAGCAGTTCTTC. This chain joins TRBV28 and TRBJ2-1; 9 bases map to TRBD2. Germline V gene sequence: CDR1 MDHEN, CDR2 SYDVKM. The V and J ends lost 8 bases and 7 bases, in that order; junction bases with no gene match: 12. The CDR3 is 15 amino acids.

This clone was seen once. V is TRBV9 and J is TRBJ1-5; no clear D. CDR3 length: 14 amino acids. V lost 0 bases to trimming and J lost 7 bases, with 11 bases between them. Germline lookup yields CDR1 SGDLS and CDR2 YYNGEE. As DNA, the CDR3 is TGTGCCAGCAGCGTAGGGAGGGATCAGCAGCCCCAGCATTTT. Encoded protein: CASSVGRDQQPQHF.

The rearrangement links TRBV6-5 to TRBJ2-7; D ambiguous. V lost 6 bases to trimming and J lost 0 bases, with 15 bases between them. Germline V gene sequence: CDR1 MNHEY, CDR2 SVGAGI. The CDR3 covers 15 residues. The CDR3 DNA reads TGTGCCAGCAGAATCAGCGAGTTAAGCTCCTACGAGCAGTACGTC. Translating it yields CASRISELSSYEQYV.

The genes are TRBV6-1 and TRBJ2-1, with D perhaps matching TRBD2 (6 bases). Germline values: CDR1 MNHNS, CDR2 SASEGT. The CDR3 extends over 12 amino acids. V lost 5 bases, J lost 9 bases, and 11 bases lay in between. The CDR3 DNA follows: TGTGCCAGCAGTAGGGACTTCATTGAGCAGTTCTTC. It translates to CASSRDFIEQFF.

This rearrangement joins TRBV28 to TRBJ2-7, with D possibly TRBD2 on 5 matching bases. In germline, CDR1 is MDHEN, CDR2 SYDVKM. The germline V and J ends were trimmed by 3 bases and 4 bases, with 13 bases remaining between them. The length of the CDR3 is 14 residues. The CDR3 loop is CASSFEGGRYEQYF. The CDR3 DNA is TGTGCCAGCAGTTTCGAGGGTGGCCGTTACGAGCAGTACTTC.

V is TRBV10-3 and J is TRBJ2-2; 11 nucleotides line up with TRBD2. Germline V CDR1 and CDR2: ENHRY, SYGVKD. After removal of 2 bases from V and 6 bases from J, the junction contained 5 bases not matched to a gene. CDR3 length: 16 residues. The CDR3 DNA follows: TGTGCCATCAGTGAGGAACTAGCGGGAGTTGCCGGGGAGCTGTTTTTT. Protein: CAISEELAGVAGELFF.

The chain couples TRBV4-1 to TRBJ1-2, with TRBD1 as a possible D gene (5 bases). The CDR3 extends over 17 amino acids. V dropped 0 bases and J dropped 5 bases, with 19 bases sitting between them. CDR1 and CDR2 (germline): MGHRA, YSYEKL. The CDR3 is CASSQDPLEGITYGYTF. As DNA, the CDR3 is TGCGCCAGCAGCCAAGATCCCCTGGAGGGGATTACGTATGGCTACACCTTC.

The CDR3 coding sequence is TGTGCCACCTTAGCGGGAGTGGGCACCGGGGAGCTGTTTTTT. Encoded protein: CATLAGVGTGELFF. V is TRBV2 and J is TRBJ2-2; 9 nucleotides line up with TRBD2. CDR1 is SNHLY and CDR2 is FYNNEI in the germline V gene. The CDR3 covers 14 residues. V shed 10 bases, J shed 4 bases, and the junction held 7 bases outside the gene matches.

This chain uses TRBV9 with TRBJ1-1, with 9 bases matching TRBD1. The CDR3 extends over 15 amino acids. Per the germline V gene, CDR1 is SGDLS and CDR2 is YYNGEE. Trimming at V came to 4 bases and at J to 3 bases, leaving 7 bases not matched to a gene. The chain's CDR3 is CASSPRTGDYTEAFF. In DNA, the CDR3 is TGTGCCAGCAGCCCGAGGACAGGGGACTACACTGAAGCTTTCTTT.